These 18 T cell receptor beta chains were all obtained from the same sample, sequenced in a study of T cell repertoires in cytomegalovirus infection. Using its own MiXCR run on the reads, TCRdb lists one record per CDR3 protein. The sample records about 260,000 distinct CDR3 sequences, approximately 10% being singletons. Material for sequencing was PBMCs. These receptors originate from a human donor in good health (CMV status not recorded). Some clones in this sample may be carry-over from other donors' samples.

This clonotype was recorded at least ten times. V and J are TRBV7-2 and TRBJ1-6; D is perhaps TRBD1 (5 bases). The CDR3 runs 15 residues. Trimming cost V 8 bases and J 2 bases, with 13 bases left between them. The germline gives CDR1 SGHTA, CDR2 FQGNSA. CDR3 nucleotides: TGTGCCAGCGGCACCTGGGGGACCTATAATTCACCCCTCCACTTT. Its protein is CASGTWGTYNSPLHF.

The chain employs TRBV19 and TRBJ2-7; D ambiguous. V was shortened by 3 bases and J by 1 base, with 10 bases between the two germline ends. CDR1 is LNHDA, CDR2 SQIVND, per germline (reference sequence). The CDR3 covers 14 residues. This chain's CDR3 is CASSINPGSYEQYF. The DNA of the CDR3 is TGTGCCAGTAGTATTAATCCCGGATCCTACGAGCAGTACTTC.

Turning to this clonotype: This may come from a read error, since a much larger clone is one base off. The V and J genes are TRBV6-1 and TRBJ1-2; a weak D match, TRBD1 (6 bases). CDR3 length: 12 residues. Trimming cost V 8 bases and J 5 bases, with 12 bases left between them. CDR1 MNHNS and CDR2 SASEGT come from the germline V gene. CDR3 nucleotides: TGTGCCAGCTCCGAAAGGGGGTATGGCTACACCTTC. This encodes CASSERGYGYTF.

This clonotype was seen a handful of times. This chain joins TRBV20-1 and TRBJ2-6; perhaps TRBD2 as D (5 bases). The length of the CDR3 is 15 residues. V was trimmed by 3 bases and J by 0 bases, leaving 9 bases between them. The V gene's germline CDR1 is DFQATT and CDR2 SNEGSKA (reference sequence). CDR3 coding DNA: TGCAGTGCTAGGGGCGAGGGCTCTGGGGCCAACGTCCTGACTTTC. Protein sequence: CSARGEGSGANVLTF.

CDR3 DNA: TGTGCCAGCAGTCCCCGGCTAGCGGGAAGGACCGGGGAGCTGTTTTTT. Its protein is CASSPRLAGRTGELFF. The chain couples TRBV12-3 or TRBV12-4 to TRBJ2-2; TRBD2 matches 9 bases. The CDR3 is 16 residues long. Trimming at V came to 5 bases and at J to 5 bases, leaving 9 bases not matched to a gene.

In DNA form, the CDR3 reads TGTGCCAGCAGTTCCTCCTGGGGCCTTTGGACTGAAGCTTTCTTT. It encodes CASSSSWGLWTEAFF. The chain uses TRBV12-3 or TRBV12-4 and TRBJ1-1; the D gene is possibly TRBD1 (5 bases). The V and J ends lost 4 bases and 5 bases respectively, with 17 bases between them. The CDR3 extends over 15 amino acids.

This clonotype was detected ten times or more. This rearrangement joins TRBV6-2 or TRBV6-3 to TRBJ2-7, with 11 bases matching TRBD1. J was trimmed by 3 bases and V by 2 bases; bases with no gene match: 9. The CDR3 totals 17 residues. CDR1 and CDR2 (germline): MNHEY, SVGEGT. As DNA, the CDR3 is TGTGCCAGCAGTTACCCCCTACCGGGACAGGGGGTCTACGAGCAGTACTTC. This encodes CASSYPLPGQGVYEQYF.

Ten or more counts support this clonotype. The chain couples TRBV7-2 to TRBJ2-1; no clear D. Germline CDR1 SGHTA, CDR2 FQGNSA. The V and J ends lost 0 bases and 7 bases respectively, with 13 bases between them. The CDR3 runs 15 residues. The CDR3 here is CASSLAGKSINEQFF. The CDR3 nucleotides are TGTGCCAGCAGCTTAGCGGGAAAATCGATAAATGAGCAGTTCTTC.

The chain recombines TRBV12-3 or TRBV12-4 with TRBJ2-1, with a weak D call TRBD1 (7 bases). Trimming took 3 bases from V and 7 from J, leaving 13 bases between them. CDR3 size: 14 residues. The CDR3 protein is CASSLAGQRNEQFF. In DNA form, the CDR3 reads TGTGCCAGCAGTTTGGCGGGACAGAGGAATGAGCAGTTCTTC.

This clonotype was counted at least ten times. V gene TRBV7-2 combines with J gene TRBJ1-1; D not certain. The CDR3 is 15 amino acids. Trimming removed 5 bases at V and 3 bases at J, with 16 bases between. Germline CDR1 reads SGHTA; CDR2 reads FQGNSA. The CDR3 loop reads CASSQIDFGDTEAFF. The CDR3 DNA follows: TGTGCCAGCAGCCAGATCGATTTCGGGGACACTGAAGCTTTCTTT.

This clonotype was picked up many times. The rearrangement joins TRBV7-2 to TRBJ1-5; D is possibly TRBD1 (6 bases). Germline CDR1 reads SGHTA; CDR2 reads FQGNSA. V was trimmed by 1 base and J by 7 bases, leaving 14 bases between them. CDR3 length equals 15 residues. The CDR3 nucleotides read TGTGCCAGCAGCTTAGGGGGGCGCGAGTTACAGCCCCAGCATTTT. Translating gives CASSLGGRELQPQHF.

In its sample, this clonotype was seen many times. At one end the junction does not follow the germline gene, possibly because of a read error. The rearrangement uses TRBV5-4 and TRBJ2-1; TRBD2 is a possible D gene (6 bases). Germline V gene data show CDR1 as SGHNT and CDR2 as YYREEE (reference sequence). CDR3 length: 14 residues. CDR3: CATSDRRVANEQFF. The CDR3 DNA follows: TGTGCCACCAGCGACCGGAGGGTTGCCAATGAGCAGTTCTTC.

The table lists this clonotype with a few counts. The V gene is TRBV29-1, the J gene TRBJ1-1; TRBD1 matches at 9 bases. Losses at the gene ends were 8 bases for V and 3 bases for J; bases not matched to a gene: 10. This CDR3 has 14 residues. CDR1 and CDR2 from the germline V gene are SQVTM and ANQGSEA. CDR3 loop: CSIGQGLRDTEAFF. The DNA for the CDR3 is TGCAGCATCGGACAGGGGCTTCGCGACACTGAAGCTTTCTTT.

This clonotype has a handful of counts. The chain employs TRBV7-2 and TRBJ1-6; no firm D call. This CDR3 comprises 16 residues. V was pared by 2 bases and J by 5 bases, with 13 bases between. CDR1 SGHTA and CDR2 FQGNSA come from the germline V gene. CDR3: CASSLIRQANNSPLHF. CDR3 in DNA: TGTGCCAGCAGCTTAATCAGGCAGGCAAATAATTCACCCCTCCACTTT. The entire variable domain, with the rest obtained from reference TRBV7-2 and TRBJ1-6, is as follows: GAGVSQSPSNKVTEKGKDVELRCDPISGHTALYWYRQSLGQGLEFLIYFQGNSAPDKSGLPSDRFSAERTGGSVSTLTIQRTQQEDSAVYLCASSLIRQANNSPLHFGNGTRLTVT.

This clonotype was picked up many times. This chain connects TRBV19 to TRBJ1-5; 7 positions agree with TRBD1. The V and J ends lost 6 bases and 4 bases, in that order; junction bases with no gene match: 9. Germline V lookup: CDR1 LNHDA, CDR2 SQIVND (reference sequence). This CDR3 contains 15 residues. CDR3 region: CASRGGTAANQPQHF. CDR3 sequence (DNA): TGTGCCAGTAGAGGTGGGACAGCGGCAAATCAGCCCCAGCATTTT.

The V call is TRBV7-9, the J call TRBJ2-7; 10 bases line up with TRBD1. The ends lost 5 bases at V and 3 bases at J; junction bases unmatched: 4. CDR3 length: 14 amino acids. Per germline, CDR1 SEHNR and CDR2 FQNEAQ (reference sequence). This CDR3 is CASSPRDRGYEQYF. For the CDR3, the DNA is TGTGCCAGCAGCCCCCGGGACAGGGGCTACGAGCAGTACTTC.

This clonotype was seen at least ten times. A much larger clone differs by one base, so this may be a read error. The gene calls are TRBV6-6 and TRBJ1-2; D possibly corresponds to TRBD1 (5 bases). CDR1 is MNHNY, CDR2 SVGAGI, per germline (reference sequence). Trimming removed 6 bases at V and 1 base at J, with 6 bases between. The CDR3 has 12 amino acids. CDR3 in amino acids: CASSDSNYGYTF. The DNA for the CDR3 is TGTGCCAGCAGCGACAGTAACTATGGCTACACCTTC.

This clonotype was recorded at least ten times. The chain joins TRBV12-3 or TRBV12-4 to TRBJ2-5; D perhaps matches TRBD2 (6 bases). This CDR3 is 15 amino acids long. The V gene lost 8 bases and the J gene lost 5 bases, with 21 bases spanning the gap. CDR3 DNA: TGTGCCAGCCGAGCCCAGGGACTGGAGGGTGAGACCCAGTACTTC. Translated, it gives CASRAQGLEGETQYF.